This paragraph reports one TCR beta chain. Its antigen is not identified. These data are taken from a study of cytomegalovirus exposure and HLA in healthy donors. Study observations and caveats: Indistinguishable V segments, including TRBV6-2 and TRBV6-3, were excluded. The classifier was said to identify cytomegalovirus status with high specificity and sensitivity.

The primer mix had 60 Vbeta and 13 Jbeta primers. Assay used: immunoSEQ multiplex PCR; TCRdb lists only in-frame clones, some missing. Of about 130,000 clones detected, around 80% appear once; the ten largest clones hold roughly 2%. V lost 5 bases and J 7 bases, leaving 15 bases between the germline ends. Germline assignment: CDR1 MDHEN and CDR2 SYDVKM. The CDR3 length is 14 residues. Sequenced material: PBMCs. The chain carries TRBV28 and TRBJ1-3, with no clear D. The TCR was taken from a man between 18 and 29 years old in good health and CMV-seronegative. In DNA form, the CDR3 reads TGTGCCAGCAGTCCCGATGCGCCGGTGAACACCATATATTTT. Translating gives CASSPDAPVNTIYF.